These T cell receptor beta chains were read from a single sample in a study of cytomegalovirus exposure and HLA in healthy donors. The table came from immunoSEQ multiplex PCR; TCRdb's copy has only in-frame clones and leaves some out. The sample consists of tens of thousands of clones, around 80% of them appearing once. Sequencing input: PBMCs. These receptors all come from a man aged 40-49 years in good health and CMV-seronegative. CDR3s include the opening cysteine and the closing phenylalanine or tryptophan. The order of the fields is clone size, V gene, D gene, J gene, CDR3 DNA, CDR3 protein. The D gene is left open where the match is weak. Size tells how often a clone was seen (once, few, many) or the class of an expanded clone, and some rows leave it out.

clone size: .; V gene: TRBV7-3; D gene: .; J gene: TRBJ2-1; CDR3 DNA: TGTGCCAGCAGCCCCCTTGGGCCCTACAATGAGCAGTTCTTC; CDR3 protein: CASSPLGPYNEQFF
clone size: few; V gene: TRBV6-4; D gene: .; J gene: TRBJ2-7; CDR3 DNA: TGTGCCAGCAGCAGACAAAGCACAGGCCCCTACGAGCAGTACTTC; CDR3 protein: CASSRQSTGPYEQYF
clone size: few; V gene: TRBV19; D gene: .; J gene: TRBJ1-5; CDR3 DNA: TGTGCCAGTAGCCCTACAGGGCATAGCAATCAGCCCCAGCATTTT; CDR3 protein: CASSPTGHSNQPQHF
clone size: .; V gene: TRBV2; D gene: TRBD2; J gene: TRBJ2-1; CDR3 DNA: TGTGCCAGCAGTTTACTAGCGGGGGGGCAAGGTGAGCAGTTCTTC; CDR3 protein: CASSLLAGGQGEQFF
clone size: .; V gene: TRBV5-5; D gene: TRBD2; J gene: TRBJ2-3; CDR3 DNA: TGTGCCAGCAGCCGAAATAGCGGGGGCTACACAGATACGCAGTATTTT; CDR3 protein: CASSRNSGGYTDTQYF
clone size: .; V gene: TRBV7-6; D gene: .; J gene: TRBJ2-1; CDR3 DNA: TGTGCCAGCAGCGCCCCACTAGGGAAGAGCTCCTACAATGAGCAGTTCTTC; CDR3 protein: CASSAPLGKSSYNEQFF
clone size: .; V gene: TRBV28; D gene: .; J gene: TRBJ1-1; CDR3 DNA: TGTGCCAGCAGATTGAAGACAGGACCCCCGACGGACACTGAAGCTTTCTTT; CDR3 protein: CASRLKTGPPTDTEAFF
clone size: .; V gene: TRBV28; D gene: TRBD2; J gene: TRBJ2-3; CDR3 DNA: TGTGCCAGCAGCCAGACTAGCGGGAACTCCAAAGGGGATACGCAGTATTTT; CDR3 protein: CASSQTSGNSKGDTQYF
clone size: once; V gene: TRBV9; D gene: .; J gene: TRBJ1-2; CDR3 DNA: TGTGCCAGCAGCGTAGGAGGGAGGGGATCCGACGGTGGCTACACCTTC; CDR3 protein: CASSVGGRGSDGGYTF
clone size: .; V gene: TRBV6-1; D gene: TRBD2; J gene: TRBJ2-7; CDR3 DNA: TGTGCCAGCAGTGGCCGGACTAGCGGGGGGTACTCCTACGAGCAGTACTTC; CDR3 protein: CASSGRTSGGYSYEQYF
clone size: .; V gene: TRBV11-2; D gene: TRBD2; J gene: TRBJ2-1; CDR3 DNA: TGTGCCAGCAGCTTCATAGGGGAGCGGGGCTACAATGAGCAGTTCTTC; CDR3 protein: CASSFIGERGYNEQFF
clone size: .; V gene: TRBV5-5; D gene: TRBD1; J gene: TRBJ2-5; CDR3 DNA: TGTGCCAGCAGCTTGGGGGGACAGGGGGAACAAGAGACCCAGTACTTC; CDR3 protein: CASSLGGQGEQETQYF
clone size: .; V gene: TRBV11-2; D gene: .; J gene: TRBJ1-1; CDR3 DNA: TGTGCCAGCAGCTATTATCCAGGGCGGCAAGGCGCCCATGCTTTCTTT; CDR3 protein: CASSYYPGRQGAHAFF
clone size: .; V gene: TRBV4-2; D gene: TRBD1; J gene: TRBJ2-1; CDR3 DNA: TGTGCCAGCAGCCAGAAGGGGGCTTACAATGAGCAGTTCTTC; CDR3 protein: CASSQKGAYNEQFF
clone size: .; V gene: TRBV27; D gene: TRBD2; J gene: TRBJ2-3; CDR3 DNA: TGTGCCAGCAGTCCCTTTAGCGGGGTTATTTTAGATACGCAGTATTTT; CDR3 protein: CASSPFSGVILDTQYF
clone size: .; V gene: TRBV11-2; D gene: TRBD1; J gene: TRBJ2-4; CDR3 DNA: TGTGCCAGCAGCTTAGGTGGGACAGGGGGTTCGCGGAACATTCAGTACTTC; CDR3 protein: CASSLGGTGGSRNIQYF
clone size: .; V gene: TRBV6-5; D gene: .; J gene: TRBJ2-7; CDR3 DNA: TGTGCCAGCAGAACAGGGCTGGGGGAGCAGTACTTC; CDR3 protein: CASRTGLGEQYF
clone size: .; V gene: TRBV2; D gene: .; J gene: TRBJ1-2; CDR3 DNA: TGTGCCAGCAGTGAGGCAGGCAACCTCCCTGGCTACACCTTC; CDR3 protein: CASSEAGNLPGYTF
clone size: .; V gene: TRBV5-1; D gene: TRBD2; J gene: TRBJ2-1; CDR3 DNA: TGCGCCAGCAAACTAGCGGGAGGGCCGGGGGAGAGTGAGCAGTTCTTC; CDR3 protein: CASKLAGGPGESEQFF
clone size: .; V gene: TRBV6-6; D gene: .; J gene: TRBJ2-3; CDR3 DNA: TGTGCCAGCAGGGAGCGACTTAGCACAGATACGCAGTATTTT; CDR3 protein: CASRERLSTDTQYF
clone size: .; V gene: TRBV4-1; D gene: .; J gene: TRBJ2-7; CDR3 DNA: TGCGCCAGCAGCCAAGCCAGGGTAACTGTCTACGAGCAGTACTTC; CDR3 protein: CASSQARVTVYEQYF
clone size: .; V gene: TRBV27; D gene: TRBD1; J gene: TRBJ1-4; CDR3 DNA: TGTGCCAGCAGTACTTACAGGGGGTTGGAACTGTTTTTT; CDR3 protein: CASSTYRGLELFF
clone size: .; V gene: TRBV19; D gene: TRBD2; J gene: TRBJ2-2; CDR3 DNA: TGTGCCAGTAGTCCTCGGGAGGTGAGAGGCGGGGAGCTGTTTTTT; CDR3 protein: CASSPREVRGGELFF
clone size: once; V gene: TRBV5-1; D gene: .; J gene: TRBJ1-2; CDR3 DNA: TGCGCCAGCTCGACAGGTGGTTTTGACTATGGCTACACCTTC; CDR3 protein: CASSTGGFDYGYTF
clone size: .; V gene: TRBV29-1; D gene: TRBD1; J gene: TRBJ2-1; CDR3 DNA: TGCAGCGTTGGAGGAAGCCGGGACAGGGGGCCTCATGAGCAGTTCTTC; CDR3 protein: CSVGGSRDRGPHEQFF
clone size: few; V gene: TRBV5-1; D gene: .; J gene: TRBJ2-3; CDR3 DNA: TGCGCCACCCAGGGGCAGAGCACAGATACGCAGTATTTT; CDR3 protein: CATQGQSTDTQYF
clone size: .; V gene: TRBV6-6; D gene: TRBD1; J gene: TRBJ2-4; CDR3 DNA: TGTGCCAGCAGTTACTCCCTGGGGACAGACCAAAACATTCAGTACTTC; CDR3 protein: CASSYSLGTDQNIQYF
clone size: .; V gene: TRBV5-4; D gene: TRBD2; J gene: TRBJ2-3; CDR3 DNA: TGTGCCAGCAGCTTTGGGGGGACTAGCGGGAGGATAGATACGCAGTATTTT; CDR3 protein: CASSFGGTSGRIDTQYF
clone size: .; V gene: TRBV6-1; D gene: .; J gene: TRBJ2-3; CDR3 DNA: TGTGCCAGCAGTGGAATGGCATACGGGGATACGCAGTATTTT; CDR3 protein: CASSGMAYGDTQYF
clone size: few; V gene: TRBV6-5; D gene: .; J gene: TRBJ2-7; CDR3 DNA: TGTGCTCCGCTACACGAGCAGTACTTC; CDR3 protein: CAPLHEQYF
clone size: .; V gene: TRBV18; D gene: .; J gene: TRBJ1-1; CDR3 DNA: TGTGCCAGCTCACCACCGGTGGGGCAGCAGAACACTGAAGCTTTCTTT; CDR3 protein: CASSPPVGQQNTEAFF
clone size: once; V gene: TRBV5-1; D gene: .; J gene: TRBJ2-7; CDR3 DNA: TGCGCCAGCAGCTTAAGTCCGGGTCTAACCTACGAGCAGTACTTC; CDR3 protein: CASSLSPGLTYEQYF
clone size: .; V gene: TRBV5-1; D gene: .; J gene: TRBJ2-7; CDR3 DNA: TGCGCCAGCAGCTTGGTAGCAGGGGGGTCCTACGAGCAGTACTTC; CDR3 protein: CASSLVAGGSYEQYF
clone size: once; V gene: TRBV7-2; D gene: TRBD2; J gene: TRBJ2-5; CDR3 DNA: TGTGCCAGCAGCCGTACTAGCGGAGGGGTGGAGACCCAGTACTTC; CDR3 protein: CASSRTSGGVETQYF
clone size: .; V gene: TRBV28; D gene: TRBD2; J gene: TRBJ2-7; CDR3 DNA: TGTGCCAGCCTAAGCGGGGGATACGAGCAGTACTTC; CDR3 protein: CASLSGGYEQYF
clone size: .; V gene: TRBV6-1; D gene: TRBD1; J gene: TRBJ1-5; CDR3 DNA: TGTGCCAGCAGTGAATTGGGAACCGGGACAGGGACTCTGTATAGCAATCAGCCCCAGCATTTT; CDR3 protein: CASSELGTGTGTLYSNQPQHF
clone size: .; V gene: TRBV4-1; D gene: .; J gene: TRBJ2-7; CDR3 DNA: TGCGCCAGCAGCCAAGGAGGTCACTACGAGCAGTACTTC; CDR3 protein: CASSQGGHYEQYF
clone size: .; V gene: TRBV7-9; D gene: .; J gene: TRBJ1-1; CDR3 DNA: TGTGCCAGCAGCCCATTGGACAGGAACACTGAAGCTTTCTTT; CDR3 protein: CASSPLDRNTEAFF
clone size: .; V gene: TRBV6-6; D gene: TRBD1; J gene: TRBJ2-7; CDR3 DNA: TGTGCCAGCAGCGAACAGGGGATCACCTACGAGCAGTACTTC; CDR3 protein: CASSEQGITYEQYF
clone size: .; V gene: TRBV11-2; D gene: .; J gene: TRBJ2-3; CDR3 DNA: TGTGCCAGCAGCTTAAGAGGTGCCGATGGAGATACGCAGTATTTT; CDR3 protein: CASSLRGADGDTQYF
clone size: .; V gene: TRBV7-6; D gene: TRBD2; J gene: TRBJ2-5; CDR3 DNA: TGTGCCAGCAGCTCCGGGGGGGCGAGTGTCGGGCAGACCCAGTACTTC; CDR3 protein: CASSSGGASVGQTQYF
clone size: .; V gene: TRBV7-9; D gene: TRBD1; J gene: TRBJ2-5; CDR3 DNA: TGTGCCAGCAGCTACCGCTGGGACAGGCAAGAGACCCAGTACTTC; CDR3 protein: CASSYRWDRQETQYF
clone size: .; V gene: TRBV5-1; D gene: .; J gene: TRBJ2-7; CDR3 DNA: TGCGCCAGCCGGGTCGGACTGGGGAACGAGCAGTACTTC; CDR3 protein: CASRVGLGNEQYF
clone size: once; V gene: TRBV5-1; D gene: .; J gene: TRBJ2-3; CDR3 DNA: TGCGCCAGCAGCTTGGCCCTTGGACTGCTAACAGATACGCAGTATTTT; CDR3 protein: CASSLALGLLTDTQYF
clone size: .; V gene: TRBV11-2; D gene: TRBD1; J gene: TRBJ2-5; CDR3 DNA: TGTGCCAGCAGCTTAGGACAGGGGGCGCGGGAGACCCAGTACTTC; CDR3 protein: CASSLGQGARETQYF
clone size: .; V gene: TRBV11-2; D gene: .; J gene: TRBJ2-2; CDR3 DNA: TGTGCCAGCAGCTTAGACTCAGGCTACAACACCGGGGAGCTGTTTTTT; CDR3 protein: CASSLDSGYNTGELFF
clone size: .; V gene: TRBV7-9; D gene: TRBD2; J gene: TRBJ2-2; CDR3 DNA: TGTGCCAGCAGCCCCCGGACTAGCATCGGGGAGCTGTTTTTT; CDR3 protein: CASSPRTSIGELFF
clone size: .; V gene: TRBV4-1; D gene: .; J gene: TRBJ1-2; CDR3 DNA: TGCGCCAGCAGCCAGCGCGGCAGGGCTGGCTACACCTTC; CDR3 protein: CASSQRGRAGYTF
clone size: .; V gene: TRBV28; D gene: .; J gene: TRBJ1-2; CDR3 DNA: TGTGCCAGCAGTTCCCCGGGGGGCGTCGGCTATGGCTACACCTTC; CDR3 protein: CASSSPGGVGYGYTF
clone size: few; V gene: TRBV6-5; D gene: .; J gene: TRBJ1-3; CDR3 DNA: TGTGCCAGCAGCTCCCTCTCTGGAAACACCATATATTTT; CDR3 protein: CASSSLSGNTIYF
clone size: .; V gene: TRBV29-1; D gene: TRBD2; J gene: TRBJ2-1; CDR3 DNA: TGCAGCGTTGTCGGACTAGCGGGGGGCCCATCGGCGCCCAGCTCCTACAATGAGCAGTTCTTC; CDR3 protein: CSVVGLAGGPSAPSSYNEQFF
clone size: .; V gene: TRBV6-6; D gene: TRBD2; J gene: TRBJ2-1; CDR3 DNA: TGTGCCAGCACGAAGACTAGCGGCTACAATGAGCAGTTCTTC; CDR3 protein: CASTKTSGYNEQFF
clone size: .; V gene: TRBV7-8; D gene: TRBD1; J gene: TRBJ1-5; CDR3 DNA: TGTGCCAGCAGCCCCTCCACAGGGGGCAGGAATCAGCCCCAGCATTTT; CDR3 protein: CASSPSTGGRNQPQHF
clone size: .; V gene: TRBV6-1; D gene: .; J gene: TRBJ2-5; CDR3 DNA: TGTGCCAGCAGTGAAGCGGGGGGCCAAGAGACCCAGTACTTC; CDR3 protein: CASSEAGGQETQYF